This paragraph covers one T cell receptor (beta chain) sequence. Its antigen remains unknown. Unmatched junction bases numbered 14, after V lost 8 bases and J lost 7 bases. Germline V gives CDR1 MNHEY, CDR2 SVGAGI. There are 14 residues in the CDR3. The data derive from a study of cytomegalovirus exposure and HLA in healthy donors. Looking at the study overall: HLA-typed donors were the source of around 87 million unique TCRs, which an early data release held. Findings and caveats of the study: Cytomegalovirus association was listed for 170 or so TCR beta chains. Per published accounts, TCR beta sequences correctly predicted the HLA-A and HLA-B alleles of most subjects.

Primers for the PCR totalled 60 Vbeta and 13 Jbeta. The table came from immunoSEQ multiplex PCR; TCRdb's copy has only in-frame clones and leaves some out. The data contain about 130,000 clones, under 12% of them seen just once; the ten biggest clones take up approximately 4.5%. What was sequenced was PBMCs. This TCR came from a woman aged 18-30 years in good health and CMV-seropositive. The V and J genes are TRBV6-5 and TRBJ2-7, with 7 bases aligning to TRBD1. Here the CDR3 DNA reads TGTGCCAGCGCTGGACAGGTGGGGGTGAGGGAGCAGTACTTC. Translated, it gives CASAGQVGVREQYF.